The rows below give T cell receptor beta chains drawn from one sample of a study of cytomegalovirus exposure and HLA in healthy donors. The data were produced by immunoSEQ multiplex PCR, yet TCRdb's version contains in-frame clones alone and is incomplete. The table has about 170,000 clones, roughly 80% seen once. The specimen sequenced was PBMCs. The receptors derive from a woman aged 45 to 65 in good health and CMV-seropositive. Both conserved end residues are part of each CDR3. D genes are given only for firm matches. Not all rows give a size; the values are once, few, many and, for expanded clones, a class.

v_call	clone_size	d_call	j_call	cdr3_aa	cdr3_nt
TRBV6-5	once	TRBD1	TRBJ1-5	CASSLTGGRLNQPQHF	TGTGCCAGCAGTTTAACAGGGGGCCGCCTTAATCAGCCCCAGCATTTT
TRBV7-2	.	TRBD2	TRBJ2-1	CASSPLIMLAGDNEQFF	TGTGCCAGCAGCCCCCTTATAATGCTAGCGGGAGACAATGAGCAGTTCTTC
TRBV7-2	.	TRBD1	TRBJ2-7	CASSFFPGQGASEQYF	TGTGCCAGCAGCTTCTTTCCGGGACAGGGAGCGAGCGAGCAGTACTTC
TRBV6-4	.	TRBD2	TRBJ2-1	CASSETSGSSYNEQFF	TGTGCCAGCAGTGAGACTAGCGGGAGTTCCTACAATGAGCAGTTCTTC
TRBV5-1	.	TRBD2	TRBJ2-3	CASSLDTSGGARDTQYF	TGCGCCAGCAGCTTGGATACTAGCGGGGGGGCACGAGATACGCAGTATTTT
TRBV7-9	.	TRBD2	TRBJ2-5	CASSLAPGGGYQETQYF	TGTGCCAGCAGCTTAGCGCCTGGCGGGGGGTACCAAGAGACCCAGTACTTC
TRBV7-9	.	TRBD1	TRBJ1-3	CASSPPGGSGNTIYF	TGTGCCAGCAGCCCACCAGGGGGCTCTGGAAACACCATATATTTT
TRBV7-9	.	TRBD1	TRBJ2-1	CASSSDRAGNEQFF	TGTGCCAGCAGCTCGGACAGGGCAGGAAATGAGCAGTTCTTC
TRBV27	.	TRBD1	TRBJ1-2	CASSLGTGTGSGGYTF	TGTGCCAGCAGTCTCGGAACAGGGACAGGATCGGGTGGCTACACCTTC
TRBV9	.	TRBD1	TRBJ1-2	CASSPRGQGEGSYTF	TGTGCCAGCAGCCCCCGGGGACAGGGGGAAGGAAGCTACACCTTC
TRBV6-5	few	TRBD1	TRBJ2-7	CASSPATGGSYEQYF	TGTGCCAGCAGTCCAGCGACAGGGGGAAGCTACGAGCAGTACTTC
TRBV18	.	TRBD1	TRBJ1-2	CASSQTGEGIYGYTF	TGTGCCAGCTCGCAGACAGGGGAGGGGATCTATGGCTACACCTTC
TRBV4-1	.	TRBD2	TRBJ2-3	CASSQGTLAGKTDTQYF	TGCGCCAGCAGCCAAGGTACACTAGCGGGAAAAACAGATACGCAGTATTTT
TRBV2	.	.	TRBJ2-5	CASPGQSPQETQYF	TGTGCCAGCCCTGGACAGTCTCCGCAAGAGACCCAGTACTTC
TRBV19	.	TRBD1	TRBJ1-1	CASSAGGRGLSGNTEAFF	TGTGCCAGTAGTGCCGGCGGCAGGGGGCTATCGGGGAACACTGAAGCTTTCTTT
TRBV5-1	.	.	TRBJ2-3	CASSPGSPSTDTQYF	TGCGCCAGCAGCCCGGGGTCCCCTAGCACAGATACGCAGTATTTT
TRBV6-5	.	TRBD2	TRBJ2-1	CASSYRSSGSYNEQFF	TGTGCCAGCAGTTACCGCTCCAGCGGGAGCTACAATGAGCAGTTCTTC
TRBV9	.	TRBD2	TRBJ2-7	CASSPHGGDSEQYF	TGTGCCAGCAGCCCCCACGGGGGGGACTCCGAGCAGTACTTC
TRBV28	.	TRBD1	TRBJ1-5	CASSPGGGLGQPQHF	TGTGCCAGCAGTCCAGGGGGCGGATTGGGGCAGCCCCAGCATTTT
TRBV10-3	.	TRBD2	TRBJ2-1	CAISETSGGSYNEQFF	TGTGCCATCAGTGAAACTAGCGGGGGGTCCTACAATGAGCAGTTCTTC
TRBV11-2	.	.	TRBJ2-2	CASSPLGTGELFF	TGTGCCAGCAGCCCTCTCGGCACCGGGGAGCTGTTTTTT
TRBV5-4	once	.	TRBJ1-3	CASSLVGGSSGNTIYF	TGTGCCAGCAGCTTGGTGGGGGGAAGCTCCGGAAACACCATATATTTT
TRBV7-2	few	.	TRBJ2-1	CASSLDGLANNEQFF	TGTGCCAGCAGCTTAGACGGGCTAGCGAACAATGAGCAGTTCTTC
TRBV10-3	.	TRBD1	TRBJ1-1	CAISESTGRTEAFF	TGTGCCATCAGTGAGTCGACAGGGAGGACTGAAGCTTTCTTT
TRBV29-1	.	TRBD1	TRBJ1-1	CSVSTGADTEAFF	TGCAGCGTGTCTACAGGGGCGGACACTGAAGCTTTCTTT
TRBV27	.	.	TRBJ2-3	CASSFRGTDTQYF	TGTGCCAGCAGTTTCAGGGGCACAGATACGCAGTATTTT